Below are 30 T cell receptor beta chains sequenced from a single sample in a study of naive and memory T cell subsets. An equimolar mix of two oligonucleotides served as the beta constant-region primer for TRBC1 and TRBC2. TCRdb processed the UMI-ligation and nested PCR reads anew with MiXCR; each CDR3 protein has one entry. Among 65,000 to 85,000 distinct CDR3 sequences listed, less than 15% were seen once. Sequenced input: central memory CD4+ T cells from blood. Source of these receptors: a human donor in good health.

This clonotype was detected only a few times. V and J are TRBV7-8 and TRBJ1-1; D not resolved. This CDR3 comprises 13 residues. Germline V gene lookup returns CDR1 SGHVS and CDR2 FQNEAQ. With 5 bases removed from V and 3 bases from J, the gap between germline ends came to 10 bases. Here the CDR3 DNA reads TGTGCCAGCAGCACCACAGTGGACACTGAAGCTTTCTTT. This translates into CASSTTVDTEAFF.

This clonotype appeared many times. This sequence joins TRBV28 and TRBJ1-2; 7 bases line up with TRBD1. After removal of 2 bases from V and 4 bases from J, the junction contained 7 bases not matched to a gene. The germline CDR1 and CDR2 sequences are MDHEN and SYDVKM. CDR3 length: 15 amino acids. The CDR3 DNA reads as TGTGCCAGCAGTTTACTAAGGGGGCGCGCCTATGGCTACACCTTC. As protein: CASSLLRGRAYGYTF.

This clonotype occurred a few times. The rearrangement links TRBV24-1 to TRBJ2-6; 12 nucleotides match TRBD1. Trimming at V came to 3 bases and at J to 2 bases, leaving 4 bases not matched to a gene. CDR3 length: 18 residues. The germline CDR1 and CDR2 sequences are KGHDR and SFDVKD. CDR3 bases: TGTGCCACCAGTGATGGGGGACAGGGGGCAACTGGGGCCAACGTCCTGACTTTC. Amino acids: CATSDGGQGATGANVLTF.

This clonotype turned up a few times. V gene TRBV18 combines with J gene TRBJ2-1, with 12 bases matching TRBD2. The germline V gene has CDR1 KGHSH and CDR2 LQKENI. The junction had 15 bases not matched to a gene; V was cut back by 3 bases and J by 9 bases. The CDR3 contains 18 residues. For the CDR3, the DNA is TGTGCCAGCTCACCTCACCACATCCCTAGCGGGAGGGCCTTTGAGCAGTTCTTC. Translation gives CASSPHHIPSGRAFEQFF.

This clonotype was picked up many times. The chain is built from TRBV28 and TRBJ1-1, with 8 positions matching TRBD1. Germline lookup yields CDR1 MDHEN and CDR2 SYDVKM. This CDR3 is 13 amino acids long. V lost 4 bases and J lost 7; bases outside the gene matches: 5. The CDR3 coding sequence is TGTGCCAGCAGTTCCGGACAGGGTAATGAAGCTTTCTTT. Its protein product is CASSSGQGNEAFF.

The chain combines TRBV7-3 with TRBJ1-1, with D hard to call. The CDR3 loop spans 13 amino acids. Per the germline V gene, CDR1 is SGHTA and CDR2 is FQGTGA. V lost 4 bases, J lost 2 bases, and 8 bases lay in between. CDR3 protein: CASSSPQNTEAFF. CDR3 bases: TGTGCCAGCAGCTCCCCACAAAACACTGAAGCTTTCTTT.

This clonotype was found a few times. This chain joins TRBV7-9 and TRBJ1-5; D not certain. This CDR3 contains 14 residues. Germline CDR1 reads SEHNR; CDR2 reads FQNEAQ (reference sequence). The V end was cut by 2 bases, the J end by 4 bases, with 9 bases between. The DNA of the CDR3 is TGTGCCAGCAGCTTAAATGGCGCTAATCAGCCCCAGCATTTT. It is translated as CASSLNGANQPQHF.

The chain is built from TRBV12-3 or TRBV12-4 and TRBJ2-3; unclear D gene. The CDR3 length is 14 residues. The V and J ends lost 3 bases and 2 bases respectively, with 9 bases between them. CDR3: CASSLIVYTDTQYF. The DNA of the CDR3 is TGTGCCAGCAGTTTGATTGTCTACACAGATACGCAGTATTTT.

The J gene is TRBJ2-5, the V gene TRBV5-1; weak D call: TRBD2 (6 bases). The CDR3 extends over 15 amino acids. Trimming shortened V by 0 bases and J by 5 bases, and 14 bases separated the two germline ends. CDR1 and CDR2 from the germline V gene are SGHRS and YFSETQ. CDR3 sequence: CASSLDGSLRETQYF. In nucleotides, the CDR3 is TGCGCCAGCAGCTTGGACGGGAGCCTCCGTGAGACCCAGTACTTC.

This clonotype was counted ten times or more. The V and J genes are TRBV27 and TRBJ2-1, with TRBD1 matching 8 bases. The CDR3 totals 16 residues. Trimming at V came to 0 bases and at J to 6 bases, leaving 7 bases not matched to a gene. Germline values: CDR1 MNHEY, CDR2 SMNVEV (reference sequence). The CDR3 protein is CASSLSGRGRFNEQFF. CDR3 coding DNA: TGTGCCAGCAGTTTATCAGGCAGGGGGCGTTTCAATGAGCAGTTCTTC.

This clonotype was counted between two and nine times. The chain combines TRBV6-6 with TRBJ2-7, with TRBD2 identical over 11 bases. After removal of 6 bases from V and 6 bases from J, the junction contained 13 bases not matched to a gene. CDR1 is MNHNY and CDR2 is SVGAGI in the germline V gene (reference sequence). The CDR3 contains 16 residues. This CDR3 is CASSSLLTSGSGEQYF. The CDR3, as DNA: TGTGCCAGCAGCTCTCTACTCACTAGCGGGAGTGGCGAGCAGTACTTC.

This clonotype was detected many times. The genes are TRBV5-4 and TRBJ1-1; D unclear. V gave up 4 bases and J gave up 0 bases, with 4 bases separating them. This CDR3 spans 12 amino acids. Germline V gene data show CDR1 as SGHNT and CDR2 as YYREEE (reference sequence). The CDR3 is CASSAVNTEAFF. CDR3 DNA sequence: TGTGCCAGCAGCGCGGTGAACACTGAAGCTTTCTTT.

This rearrangement joins TRBV7-2 to TRBJ2-7, with D unclear. V was pared by 3 bases and J by 0 bases, with 9 bases between. The length of the CDR3 is 14 residues. The germline CDR1 and CDR2 sequences are SGHTA and FQGNSA. CDR3 sequence reads: CASSLIPDSYEQYF. The CDR3 bases are TGTGCCAGCAGCTTGATTCCAGACTCCTACGAGCAGTACTTC.

V is TRBV18 and J is TRBJ2-2, with D maybe TRBD1 (6 bases). The CDR3 sequence is 15 residues long. Per germline, CDR1 KGHSH and CDR2 LQKENI. Trimming took 3 bases from V and 1 from J, leaving 9 bases between them. In DNA, the CDR3 is TGTGCCAGCTCACCTCCACAGGGGAACACCGGGGAGCTGTTTTTT. This codes for CASSPPQGNTGELFF.

Only a few counts were recorded for this clonotype. The chain uses TRBV6-5 and TRBJ1-4, with TRBD1 as a possible D gene (5 bases). V lost 6 bases and J 4 bases, leaving 15 bases between the germline ends. CDR1 and CDR2 from the germline V gene are MNHEY and SVGAGI. This CDR3 has 15 amino acids. The CDR3 DNA follows: TGTGCCAGCAGAAGGGCAGGGACCGGTAATGAAAAACTGTTTTTT. As protein: CASRRAGTGNEKLFF.

Notes on this clonotype: Germline and junction disagree at one end, which may indicate a read error. The chain links TRBV28 to TRBJ1-2; D is unclear. Germline V gene data show CDR1 as MDHEN and CDR2 as SYDVKM. The CDR3 contains 14 residues. For the CDR3, the DNA is TGTGCCACCAGTAAAGACCTGAGCATCTATGGCTACACCTTC. This sequence encodes CATSKDLSIYGYTF.

This clonotype was seen only a few times. For the CDR3, the DNA is TGTGCCAGCAGGGCGACTAGCGGCACAGATACGCAGTATTTT. This gives the protein CASRATSGTDTQYF. The chain uses TRBV12-3 or TRBV12-4 and TRBJ2-3; 8 nucleotides match TRBD2. Trimming removed 6 bases from V and 1 base from J; junction bases left unmatched: 3. The CDR3 totals 14 residues.

The genes are TRBV9 and TRBJ2-1, with D possibly matching TRBD2 (6 bases). Germline V gene lookup returns CDR1 SGDLS and CDR2 YYNGEE. The CDR3 length is 15 residues. Trimming pared 0 bases from V and 4 bases from J, leaving 11 bases between. The CDR3 reads CASSVEWRGYNEQFF. The CDR3 DNA reads TGTGCCAGCAGCGTAGAATGGCGGGGTTACAATGAGCAGTTCTTC.

This clonotype was seen only a few times. This chain uses TRBV28 with TRBJ1-2; no clear D. Trimming shortened V by 4 bases and J by 6 bases, and 18 bases separated the two germline ends. The germline gives CDR1 MDHEN, CDR2 SYDVKM. The CDR3 contains 15 residues. The CDR3: CASSSRAARKDGYTF. DNA for the CDR3: TGTGCCAGCAGTTCCCGGGCCGCGAGAAAGGATGGCTACACCTTC.

Many counts were recorded for this clonotype. V usage is TRBV10-3 and J usage is TRBJ2-3; D may be TRBD1 (6 bases). Deletions cut 8 bases from V and 3 bases from J, with 15 bases between. Germline CDR1 reads ENHRY; CDR2 reads SYGVKD. This CDR3 comprises 14 residues. As DNA, the CDR3 is TGTGCCATCCGAACCGGACAGATTACAGATACGCAGTATTTT. Translation: CAIRTGQITDTQYF.

There are many counts of this clonotype. The J gene is TRBJ1-6, the V gene TRBV20-1; the match to TRBD1 covers 7 bases. CDR1 and CDR2 (germline): DFQATT, SNEGSKA (reference sequence). The junction had 9 bases not matched to a gene; V was cut back by 5 bases and J by 5 bases. There are 15 residues in the CDR3. CDR3 coding DNA: TGCAGTGCTGTACCGACAGGGAGAGATAATTCACCCCTCCACTTT. It translates to CSAVPTGRDNSPLHF.

A few counts support this clonotype. This chain uses TRBV5-1 with TRBJ1-1; 7 nucleotides match TRBD1. Unmatched junction bases numbered 6, after V lost 1 base and J lost 3 bases. The CDR3 sequence is 15 residues long. Germline V gene sequence: CDR1 SGHRS, CDR2 YFSETQ. DNA of the CDR3: TGCGCCAGCAGCTTGTGGCCAGGGGGGGACACTGAAGCTTTCTTT. Translating it yields CASSLWPGGDTEAFF.

The genes are TRBV4-1 and TRBJ2-7, with D uncertain. The CDR3 spans 15 residues. V lost 4 bases, J lost 6 bases, and 19 bases lay in between. Germline-derived CDR1 and CDR2 are MGHRA and YSYEKL. CDR3 sequence: CASSPTPAGLSEQYF. In nucleotides, the CDR3 is TGCGCCAGCAGCCCAACGCCGGCCGGCCTGAGCGAGCAGTACTTC.

This clonotype was counted between two and nine times. The J gene is TRBJ2-2, the V gene TRBV29-1; a possible D gene is TRBD2 (6 bases). The length of the CDR3 is 14 residues. V was pared by 4 bases and J by 1 base, with 10 bases between. The germline V gene encodes CDR1 SQVTM and CDR2 ANQGSEA. In nucleotides, the CDR3 is TGCAGCGTTGTAGAAGCGGGGAACACCGGGGAGCTGTTTTTT. As protein: CSVVEAGNTGELFF.

This clonotype was observed a few times. This sequence joins TRBV7-9 and TRBJ2-3; perhaps D is TRBD1 or TRBD2 (5 bases each). Trimming took 1 base from V and 3 from J, leaving 14 bases between them. CDR1 and CDR2 (germline): SEHNR, FQNEAQ (reference sequence). This CDR3 has 16 amino acids. The chain's CDR3 is CASSLVGRGATDTQYF. CDR3 in DNA: TGTGCCAGCAGCTTAGTGGGCAGAGGGGCAACAGATACGCAGTATTTT.

This clonotype was found a few times. The chain links TRBV29-1 to TRBJ1-4; a weak D match, TRBD1 (5 bases). The germline V gene encodes CDR1 SQVTM and CDR2 ANQGSEA. Trimming left V 4 bases short and J 8 bases short, with 8 bases between. CDR3 size: 11 residues. CDR3: CSVGNREKLFF. The CDR3 bases are TGCAGCGTTGGTAACAGGGAAAAACTGTTTTTT.

This clonotype was found a few times. V and J are TRBV12-3 or TRBV12-4 and TRBJ1-2; 11 nucleotides agree with TRBD1. This CDR3 is 14 amino acids long. The junction had 6 bases not matched to a gene; V was cut back by 5 bases and J by 7 bases. As DNA, the CDR3 is TGTGCCAGCAGTCCCTATGGGACAGGGGGTGGCTACACCTTC. Translating it yields CASSPYGTGGGYTF.

The chain's CDR3 is CSAGDRGPYNEQFF. CDR3 DNA: TGCAGTGCTGGGGACCGGGGGCCCTACAATGAGCAGTTCTTC. V usage is TRBV20-1 and J usage is TRBJ2-1; either TRBD1 or TRBD2 may supply D (6 bases each). The length of the CDR3 is 14 residues. The V gene's germline CDR1 is DFQATT and CDR2 SNEGSKA (reference sequence). Trimming took 5 bases from V and 2 from J, leaving 13 bases between them.

This clonotype was observed at least ten times. In DNA form, the CDR3 reads TGTGCCAGCAGTCCCCGAACAGGACACCTCTACGAGCAGTACTTC. Its translation: CASSPRTGHLYEQYF. The rearrangement uses TRBV28 and TRBJ2-7; perhaps TRBD1 as D (5 bases). V lost 5 bases and J 3 bases, leaving 17 bases between the germline ends. The CDR3 is made up of 15 amino acids. Germline loops: CDR1 MDHEN, CDR2 SYDVKM.

The genes are TRBV7-2 and TRBJ2-6; no firm D call. This CDR3 has 16 residues. V was trimmed by 0 bases and J by 0 bases, leaving 6 bases between them. Germline V gene sequence: CDR1 SGHTA, CDR2 FQGNSA. This CDR3 is CASSLAGSSGANVLTF. The CDR3 DNA sequence: TGTGCCAGCAGCTTAGCAGGCAGCTCTGGGGCCAACGTCCTGACTTTC.